The 15 T cell receptor beta chains below come from one sample, sequenced in a study of shared clonotypes between healthy human individuals. Terminally differentiated effector memory CD45RA+ cells were excluded from the naive CD8 cells, which were CD45RO-negative and positively selected for CCR7. Only in-frame clones appear in the TCRdb table, and some are missing; sequencing was by immunoSEQ multiplex PCR. Of some 800,000 clones in the sample, roughly 92% were seen once. Input material: naive CD8+ T cells sorted from blood. The receptors were sampled from a man aged 30 to 45 in good health.

A few counts support this clone. Other DNA sequences within the sample encode an identical CDR3. The rearrangement links TRBV27 to TRBJ1-5; D is perhaps TRBD1 (6 bases). The germline CDR1 and CDR2 sequences are MNHEY and SMNVEV (reference sequence). The V end was cut by 3 bases, the J end by 0 bases, with 6 bases between. The CDR3 is 14 amino acids. The CDR3: CASSFRGSNQPQHF. CDR3 bases: TGTGCCAGCAGTTTCAGGGGTAGCAATCAGCCCCAGCATTTT.

The chain recombines TRBV7-6 with TRBJ2-1; 9 bases map to TRBD1. Germline loops: CDR1 SGHVS, CDR2 FNYEAQ. The CDR3 covers 14 residues. V gave up 6 bases and J gave up 7 bases; unmatched junction bases: 7. The CDR3 is CASRAGTGRNEQFF. CDR3 DNA: TGTGCCAGCAGGGCCGGGACAGGGAGAAATGAGCAGTTCTTC.

CDR3 loop: CASSLLAGETDTQYF. The CDR3 DNA sequence: TGTGCCAGCAGCTTACTAGCGGGAGAAACAGATACGCAGTATTTT. The chain employs TRBV11-1 and TRBJ2-3; 10 bases fit TRBD2. Looked up from germline, CDR1 is SGHAT and CDR2 is FQDESV (reference sequence). CDR3 length: 15 residues. V shed 2 bases, J shed 3 bases, and the junction held 2 bases outside the gene matches.

This chain uses TRBV6-4 with TRBJ1-4, with a weak D call TRBD1 (6 bases). With 0 bases removed from V and 5 bases from J, the gap between germline ends came to 10 bases. The CDR3 is made up of 15 amino acids. The germline gives CDR1 MRHNA, CDR2 SNTAGT. The CDR3 is CASSDSKRGNEKLFF. In DNA form, the CDR3 reads TGTGCCAGCAGTGACTCGAAAAGGGGGAATGAAAAACTGTTTTTT.

V usage is TRBV6-5 and J usage is TRBJ2-5; D gene unclear. This CDR3 is built from 13 residues. The V and J ends lost 6 bases and 5 bases respectively, with 13 bases between them. Germline V gene lookup returns CDR1 MNHEY and CDR2 SVGAGI. CDR3 bases: TGTGCCAGCAGCTCGACTGCCTTGGAGACCCAGTACTTC. Translating it yields CASSSTALETQYF.

This clone has a handful of counts. V usage is TRBV7-9 and J usage is TRBJ2-4; 7 nucleotides line up with TRBD1. V shed 1 base and J 3 bases; nucleotides not matched to a gene: 6. This CDR3 contains 16 residues. Per the germline V gene, CDR1 is SEHNR and CDR2 is FQNEAQ (reference sequence). The CDR3 protein is CASSLVIGGSKNIQYF. DNA for the CDR3: TGTGCCAGCAGCTTAGTGATAGGGGGCAGCAAAAACATTCAGTACTTC. Full variable domain (missing parts from reference TRBV7-9 and TRBJ2-4): DTGVSQNPRHKITKRGQNVTFRCDPISEHNRLYWYRQTLGQGPEFLTYFQNEAQLEKSRLLSDRFSAERPKGSFSTLEIQRTEQGDSAMYLCASSLVIGGSKNIQYFGAGTRLSVL.

The genes are TRBV10-2 and TRBJ2-3, with 7 bases matching TRBD1. Per germline, CDR1 WSHSY and CDR2 SAAADI. This CDR3 contains 16 residues. The junction had 8 bases not matched to a gene; V was cut back by 0 bases and J by 5 bases. The CDR3 region is CASSESWDSTIDTQYF. CDR3 DNA sequence: TGCGCCAGCAGTGAGTCATGGGACAGCACGATAGATACGCAGTATTTT.

This chain connects TRBV27 to TRBJ2-3; TRBD2 is a possible D gene (5 bases). The germline CDR1 and CDR2 sequences are MNHEY and SMNVEV (reference sequence). V lost 5 bases, J lost 4 bases, and 13 bases lay in between. The CDR3 runs to 14 residues. The CDR3 coding sequence is TGTGCCAGCAGTCCGCTGGACTTTGCAGATACGCAGTATTTT. Translation gives CASSPLDFADTQYF.

CDR3 residues: CASSSRTVGELFF. The CDR3 bases are TGTGCCAGCAGCTCAAGGACAGTCGGGGAGCTGTTTTTT. The rearrangement uses TRBV7-8 and TRBJ2-2, with D tentatively TRBD1 (6 bases). This CDR3 has 13 amino acids. The V and J ends lost 4 bases and 7 bases respectively, with 10 bases between them. The germline V gene has CDR1 SGHVS and CDR2 FQNEAQ. The variable domain in full, with the rest retrieved from reference TRBV7-8 and TRBJ2-2, is GAGVSQSPRYKVAKRGQDVALRCDPISGHVSLFWYQQALGQGPEFLTYFQNEAQLDKSGLPSDRFFAERPEGSVSTLKIQRTQQEDSAVYLCASSSRTVGELFFGEGSRLTVL.

The chain couples TRBV14 to TRBJ2-7, with D possibly being TRBD1 or TRBD2 (5 bases each). Per germline, CDR1 SGHDN and CDR2 FVKESK. The CDR3 runs 13 residues. Trimming pared 4 bases from V and 6 bases from J, leaving 13 bases between. The DNA of the CDR3 is TGTGCCAGCAGCCCCCCGGGGACCCCCGAGCAGTACTTC. Amino acid sequence: CASSPPGTPEQYF.

Here the CDR3 reads CASSQDDRHSSYEQYF. The CDR3 nucleotides are TGCGCCAGCAGCCAAGATGACAGACACAGCTCCTACGAGCAGTACTTC. J is TRBJ2-7 and V is TRBV4-1; TRBD1 might be the D (5 bases). The CDR3 runs to 16 residues. The germline CDR1 and CDR2 sequences are MGHRA and YSYEKL. V lost 0 bases and J 0 bases, leaving 12 bases between the germline ends.

The CDR3 DNA follows: TGTGCCAGCAGTTTACAGGGGGCGAACACTGAAGCTTTCTTT. It translates to CASSLQGANTEAFF. The genes are TRBV14 and TRBJ1-1; 9 bases map to TRBD1. The germline CDR1 and CDR2 sequences are SGHDN and FVKESK. There are 14 residues in the CDR3. Trimming removed 6 bases from V and 1 base from J; junction bases left unmatched: 3.

In its sample, this clone was seen a few times. This chain uses TRBV19 with TRBJ1-5; D ambiguous. V lost 9 bases to trimming and J lost 16 bases, with 22 bases between them. CDR1 is LNHDA, CDR2 SQIVND, per germline (reference sequence). The CDR3 consists of 12 residues. The CDR3 DNA follows: TGTGCCAGCGTTAACCGGGCTAGCGAGTCACATTTT. Its translation is CASVNRASESHF.

The chain couples TRBV6-1 to TRBJ2-1, with a possible D match to TRBD1 (6 bases). The germline V gene encodes CDR1 MNHNS and CDR2 SASEGT. Trimming stripped 7 bases from V and 4 bases from J, with 14 bases between. The CDR3 length is 14 residues. CDR3 protein: CASTSRGTYNEQFF. In DNA, the CDR3 is TGTGCCAGCACATCCAGGGGTACTTACAATGAGCAGTTCTTC.

A single count supports this clone. The chain employs TRBV19 and TRBJ2-7; D is perhaps TRBD1 (6 bases). Between the trimmed V and J ends, which lost 7 bases and 2 bases, there was a span of 15 bases. CDR1 is LNHDA, CDR2 SQIVND, per germline (reference sequence). There are 14 residues in the CDR3. CDR3 DNA: TGTGCCAGTATCTCTAGGGACATACCCTACGAGCAGTACTTC. Its protein product is CASISRDIPYEQYF.